Each of the 13 T cell receptor beta chains below was sequenced from the same sample in a study of response to subunit inactivated influenza vaccine. TCRdb reanalysed the RT-PCR reads using MiXCR and keeps one entry per CDR3 protein. The sample lists more than 600,000 distinct CDR3 sequences, less than 20% occurring once. The sample here was PBMCs from blood, taken 4 to 6 days after vaccination. The receptors come from a man in his forties or fifties who received an inactivated influenza vaccine.

The CDR3 sequence is CASSWDFNTGELFF. DNA for the CDR3: TGCGCCAGCAGCTGGGACTTCAACACCGGGGAGCTGTTTTTT. This chain connects TRBV5-1 to TRBJ2-2; possibly TRBD2 for D (6 bases). The ends were cut back, 3 bases at V and 2 bases at J, with 8 bases in the middle. The germline V gene has CDR1 SGHRS and CDR2 YFSETQ. This CDR3 is 14 amino acids long.

This clonotype showed up just a few times. The gene calls are TRBV7-9 and TRBJ2-3; 8 positions match TRBD2. V was clipped by 5 bases and J by 3 bases; unmatched bases: 7. CDR1 is SEHNR and CDR2 is FQNEAQ in the germline V gene (reference sequence). This CDR3 spans 15 amino acids. In DNA form, the CDR3 reads TGTGCCAGCAGCCAGACTAGCGAGTCTACAGATACGCAGTATTTT. Its translation: CASSQTSESTDTQYF.

CDR3 in amino acids: CASSAVRQGLSETQYF. The CDR3, as DNA: TGCGCCAGCAGCGCGGTCAGACAGGGGTTGAGTGAGACCCAGTACTTC. V usage is TRBV5-1 and J usage is TRBJ2-5, with 8 bases lining up with TRBD1. The germline V gene encodes CDR1 SGHRS and CDR2 YFSETQ. Losses at the gene ends were 4 bases for V and 5 bases for J; bases not matched to a gene: 13. This CDR3 contains 16 residues. Complete variable domain (other parts from reference TRBV5-1 and TRBJ2-5): KAGVTQTPRYLIKTRGQQVTLSCSPISGHRSVSWYQQTPGQGLQFLFEYFSETQRNKGNFPGRFSGRQFSNSRSEMNVSTLELGDSALYLCASSAVRQGLSETQYFGPGTRLLVL.

The CDR3: CSARETGGVQPQHF. The CDR3, as DNA: TGCAGTGCACGTGAGACAGGGGGGGTTCAGCCCCAGCATTTT. V gene TRBV20-1 combines with J gene TRBJ1-5; 9 bases map to TRBD1. V gave up 6 bases and J gave up 6 bases; unmatched junction bases: 9. Germline V CDR1 and CDR2: DFQATT, SNEGSKA (reference sequence). There are 14 residues in the CDR3.

The V call is TRBV7-2, the J call TRBJ2-7, with TRBD2 as a possible D gene (6 bases). Per germline, CDR1 SGHTA and CDR2 FQGNSA. Trimming left V 1 base short and J 7 bases short, with 14 bases between. The CDR3 consists of 14 residues. The CDR3 nucleotides read TGTGCCAGCAGCTTAGAATGGGCGCGGGGTGAGCAGTACTTC. It is translated as CASSLEWARGEQYF.

This clonotype has only a few counts. The V gene is TRBV5-1, the J gene TRBJ2-3, with TRBD2 identical over 9 bases. There are 15 residues in the CDR3. From germline, CDR1 is SGHRS and CDR2 YFSETQ. V trimming: 5 bases; J trimming: 4 bases; junction bases outside the gene matches: 8. The CDR3 sequence is CASSLRGRAPDTQYF. The CDR3 nucleotides are TGCGCCAGCAGTTTGCGCGGGAGGGCTCCAGATACGCAGTATTTT.

This clonotype was seen a handful of times. The genes are TRBV7-9 and TRBJ2-7; D is unresolved. CDR3 length equals 15 residues. V lost 1 base and J lost 9, with 19 bases in between. Germline V gene sequence: CDR1 SEHNR, CDR2 FQNEAQ (reference sequence). CDR3 sequence (DNA): TGTGCCAGCAGCTTAGAGGGTAATATTTTGCCAGTGCAGTACTTC. Its translation: CASSLEGNILPVQYF.

This chain uses TRBV4-2 with TRBJ2-7; possible D gene TRBD2, 6 bases. This CDR3 spans 17 amino acids. V shed 4 bases and J shed 5 bases, with 24 bases lying between them. Germline V gives CDR1 LGHNA, CDR2 YNFKEQ. The CDR3 is CASSRRFFGTGEHEQYF. CDR3 nucleotide sequence: TGTGCCAGCAGCCGCCGCTTCTTTGGGACTGGGGAACACGAGCAGTACTTC.

V and J are TRBV14 and TRBJ2-7; TRBD1 aligns across 8 bases. The V and J ends lost 8 bases and 5 bases, in that order; junction bases with no gene match: 11. The CDR3 totals 14 residues. Germline values: CDR1 SGHDN, CDR2 FVKESK. The CDR3 sequence is CASPSRTGLHEQYF. For the CDR3, the DNA is TGTGCCAGCCCCAGCCGGACAGGGCTCCACGAGCAGTACTTC.

Ten or more counts support this clonotype. The gene calls are TRBV20-1 and TRBJ1-1, with a possible D match to TRBD1 (6 bases). Trimming took 1 base from V and 2 from J, leaving 17 bases between them. The CDR3 runs to 16 residues. From germline, CDR1 is DFQATT and CDR2 SNEGSKA (reference sequence). CDR3 amino acids: CSARGDQDRHNTEAFF. The CDR3 DNA sequence: TGCAGTGCTAGAGGTGACCAGGACAGACACAACACTGAAGCTTTCTTT.

V usage is TRBV20-1 and J usage is TRBJ2-2, with D tentatively TRBD1 or TRBD2 (5 bases each). V lost 1 base and J lost 4, with 19 bases in between. The CDR3 has 17 residues. Germline V lookup: CDR1 DFQATT, CDR2 SNEGSKA (reference sequence). The CDR3 here is CSARVPLGPTATGELFF. In DNA form, the CDR3 reads TGCAGTGCTAGAGTACCGCTGGGACCGACGGCCACCGGGGAGCTGTTTTTT.

The table lists this clonotype with a few counts. As DNA, the CDR3 is TGTGCCAGCAGTTACGGACAGGGAGGAGGCGATACGCAGTATTTT. Translating it yields CASSYGQGGGDTQYF. The gene calls are TRBV6-2 or TRBV6-3 and TRBJ2-3, with 8 bases that match TRBD1. Germline trimming cut 2 bases from V and 6 bases from J; bases unmatched to any gene: 7. Germline CDR1 is MNHEY and CDR2 is SVGEGT. The CDR3 contains 15 residues.

This clonotype occurred a few times. The CDR3 coding sequence is TGTGCCAGCAGCGTAGGTTCAGGGAGCGGAGACATTCAGTACTTC. It encodes CASSVGSGSGDIQYF. The chain combines TRBV9 with TRBJ2-4; D may match TRBD1 or TRBD2 (5 bases each). Germline V CDR1 and CDR2: SGDLS, YYNGEE. V shed 0 bases and J shed 8 bases, with 15 bases lying between them. The CDR3 sequence is 15 residues long.